The clone carrying this TCR beta chain was counted ten times or more. Its antigen is as yet unknown. The library was made from cDNA and included unique molecular identifiers. T cells numbering about 1 to 10 million gave rise to roughly 0.5 million cDNA molecules. Using its own MiXCR run on the PCR reads, TCRdb lists one record per CDR3 protein. Of about half a million distinct CDR3 sequences in the sample, about a third were seen once. This entry belongs to a study of post-analysis software for immune sequencing data. General study points: Patients with multiple sclerosis recorded significantly lower normalized Chao1 diversity than controls, the study found.

Sequenced: blood. The TCR was taken from a girl younger than 18 with multiple sclerosis.

The chain's CDR3 is CASSYSGSYNEQFF. The CDR3 region has the DNA TGTGCCAGCAGTTACTCGGGGTCCTACAATGAGCAGTTCTTC. This chain joins TRBV6-5 and TRBJ2-1; no reliable D call. The CDR3 loop spans 14 amino acids. The V end was cut by 0 bases, the J end by 1 base, with 4 bases between. Per the germline V gene, CDR1 is MNHEY and CDR2 is SVGAGI.